Following are 21 T cell receptor beta chains from one sample sequenced in a study of T cell responses to AZD1222 COVID-19 vaccine. Libraries were prepared by immunoSEQ multiplex PCR; TCRdb keeps only in-frame clonotypes and omits some of them. The profile shows approximately 43,000 clones, around 88% of them singletons. The starting material was peripheral blood, obtained 28 days after the second AZD1222 dose. The source is an adult who received the AZD1222 COVID-19 vaccine.

The chain has TRBV5-1 and TRBJ1-3; D uncertain. V was pared by 4 bases and J by 4 bases, with 15 bases between. The CDR3 is 15 amino acids. Germline loops: CDR1 SGHRS, CDR2 YFSETQ. CDR3 region: CASSAGLLAGNTIYF. CDR3 coding DNA: TGCGCCAGCAGCGCCGGACTCCTAGCCGGAAACACCATATATTTT. The full variable domain, its missing parts supplied by reference TRBV5-1 and TRBJ1-3, is KAGVTQTPRYLIKTRGQQVTLSCSPISGHRSVSWYQQTPGQGLQFLFEYFSETQRNKGNFPGRFSGRQFSNSRSEMNVSTLELGDSALYLCASSAGLLAGNTIYFGEGSWLTVV.

The chain is built from TRBV12-5 and TRBJ1-2; D is ambiguous. V gave up 3 bases and J gave up 5 bases, with 4 bases separating them. The germline V gene has CDR1 LGHNT and CDR2 FRNRAP. The CDR3 spans 11 residues. The CDR3 nucleotides are TGTGCTAGTGGTTTTGGATATGGCTACACCTTC. Amino acid sequence: CASGFGYGYTF.

This clone was recorded once. V usage is TRBV2 and J usage is TRBJ2-2; D gene ambiguous. V was shortened by 7 bases and J by 7 bases, with 7 bases between the two germline ends. Germline V gene lookup returns CDR1 SNHLY and CDR2 FYNNEI. This CDR3 has 11 amino acids. The DNA of the CDR3 is TGTGCCAGCACTTACAGCGGGGAGCTGTTTTTT. Its protein is CASTYSGELFF.

This sequence joins TRBV7-3 and TRBJ2-3, with D perhaps matching TRBD1 (6 bases). Germline CDR1 and CDR2: SGHTA and FQGTGA. The CDR3 has 14 residues. V was shortened by 5 bases and J by 4 bases, with 13 bases between the two germline ends. The CDR3 nucleotides are TGTGCCAGCAGCGAGGGACACCAGTCAGATACGCAGTATTTT. Translation gives CASSEGHQSDTQYF. Based on the CDR3 plus reference TRBV7-3 and TRBJ2-3, the full variable domain is GAGVSQTPSNKVTEKGKYVELRCDPISGHTALYWYRQSLGQGPEFLIYFQGTGAADDSGLPNDRFFAVRPEGSVSTLKIQRTERGDSAVYLCASSEGHQSDTQYFGPGTRLTVL.

The CDR3 sequence is CASSLRTSGGPSSYEQYF. In DNA form, the CDR3 reads TGTGCCAGCAGCTTAAGGACTAGCGGGGGGCCTAGCTCCTACGAGCAGTACTTC. This chain connects TRBV7-2 to TRBJ2-7; TRBD2 matches 14 bases. The CDR3 is 18 amino acids. V shed 2 bases, J shed 0 bases, and the junction held 6 bases outside the gene matches. The V gene's germline CDR1 is SGHTA and CDR2 FQGNSA. Full variable domain (rest looked up from reference TRBV7-2 and TRBJ2-7): GAGVSQSPSNKVTEKGKDVELRCDPISGHTALYWYRQSLGQGLEFLIYFQGNSAPDKSGLPSDRFSAERTGGSVSTLTIQRTQQEDSAVYLCASSLRTSGGPSSYEQYFGPGTRLTVT.

This clone showed up just a few times. The rearrangement uses TRBV14 and TRBJ1-2; D remains unclear. V lost 0 bases to trimming and J lost 6 bases, with 8 bases between them. Per the germline V gene, CDR1 is SGHDN and CDR2 is FVKESK. The CDR3 consists of 13 residues. CDR3 coding DNA: TGTGCCAGCAGCCAAGATCGACGCCATGGCTACACCTTC. Protein sequence: CASSQDRRHGYTF.

This clone appeared a single time. The chain is built from TRBV4-2 and TRBJ1-2; 8 bases are shared with TRBD1. Germline CDR1 reads LGHNA; CDR2 reads YNFKEQ. The V gene end was trimmed by 1 base and the J gene end by 8 bases; junction bases not matched to a gene: 9. The length of the CDR3 is 15 residues. CDR3 nucleotide sequence: TGTGCCAGCAGCCAAGCGGCGGACAGGGAATACGGCTACACCTTC. It codes for CASSQAADREYGYTF.

The J gene is TRBJ1-4, the V gene TRBV18, with D perhaps matching TRBD1 (5 bases). Germline lookup yields CDR1 KGHSH and CDR2 LQKENI. V was clipped by 4 bases and J by 8 bases, with 17 bases between them. The CDR3 runs 15 residues. CDR3 loop: CASSLDWGSAEKLFF. The CDR3 DNA reads TGTGCCAGCTCACTGGATTGGGGGTCCGCGGAAAAACTGTTTTTT.

The gene calls are TRBV5-1 and TRBJ1-6; D is perhaps TRBD1 (5 bases). V gave up 4 bases and J gave up 5 bases, with 10 bases separating them. Germline lookup yields CDR1 SGHRS and CDR2 YFSETQ. The CDR3 is 14 amino acids. The CDR3, as DNA: TGCGCCAGCAGCCAGGAAGGGGATAATTCACCCCTCCACTTT. Its protein is CASSQEGDNSPLHF.

The V and J genes are TRBV9 and TRBJ1-4; no clear D. The CDR3 spans 14 residues. CDR1 is SGDLS and CDR2 is YYNGEE in the germline V gene. The germline V and J ends were trimmed by 0 bases and 5 bases, with 8 bases remaining between them. As DNA, the CDR3 is TGTGCCAGCAGCGTAGAAGCCTACAATGAAAAACTGTTTTTT. Translation: CASSVEAYNEKLFF.

CDR3 protein: CASSQQGDQPQHF. CDR3 bases: TGTGCCAGCAGCCAACAGGGTGATCAGCCCCAGCATTTT. This chain uses TRBV3-1 (or the pseudogene TRBV3-2) with TRBJ1-5; D perhaps matches TRBD1 (5 bases). Germline lookup yields CDR1 LGHDT and CDR2 YNNKEL (reference sequence). CDR3 length: 13 amino acids. Trimming stripped 2 bases from V and 5 bases from J, with 7 bases between.

The chain combines TRBV3-1 (or the pseudogene TRBV3-2) with TRBJ1-5; D remains ambiguous. CDR1 is LGHDT, CDR2 YNNKEL, per germline (reference sequence). This CDR3 is built from 14 residues. V lost 0 bases and J lost 5, with 8 bases in between. As DNA, the CDR3 is TGTGCCAGCAGCCAAGACAGCTCGTATCAGCCCCAGCATTTT. Translation: CASSQDSSYQPQHF.

The rearrangement joins TRBV5-6 to TRBJ1-2; 8 bases line up with TRBD1. Germline V gene lookup returns CDR1 SGHDT and CDR2 YYEEEE. V gave up 7 bases and J gave up 8 bases; unmatched junction bases: 16. The CDR3 is 15 amino acids. This CDR3 reads CASLPSRGHIDGYTF. DNA of the CDR3: TGTGCCAGCCTCCCGAGCAGGGGGCACATTGACGGCTACACCTTC.

The chain carries TRBV27 and TRBJ2-7; 9 positions match TRBD1. CDR3 size: 16 residues. The germline gives CDR1 MNHEY, CDR2 SMNVEV (reference sequence). Unmatched junction bases numbered 12, after V lost 3 bases and J lost 6 bases. The CDR3 DNA reads as TGTGCCAGCAGTTTGGTCTCTGGGACAGGGTTTTTCGAGCAGTACTTC. Residues: CASSLVSGTGFFEQYF.

This rearrangement joins TRBV6-2 or TRBV6-3 to TRBJ2-1; weak D call: TRBD2 (6 bases). The CDR3 loop spans 14 amino acids. Trimming pared 5 bases from V and 8 bases from J, leaving 16 bases between. CDR1 is MNHEY and CDR2 is SVGEGT in the germline V gene. The CDR3 nucleotides read TGTGCCAGCAGTGGCGGGGCCTTAGGTTATGAGCAGTTCTTC. As protein: CASSGGALGYEQFF.

The genes are TRBV6-5 and TRBJ2-7; tentative D call: TRBD2 (5 bases). V was pared by 0 bases and J by 5 bases, with 14 bases between. The length of the CDR3 is 15 residues. The germline V gene encodes CDR1 MNHEY and CDR2 SVGAGI. DNA of the CDR3: TGTGCCAGCAGTTACTCGATTGGAAACGGGGACGAGCAGTACTTC. This codes for CASSYSIGNGDEQYF.

The chain recombines TRBV5-1 with TRBJ1-1, with D possibly being TRBD1 (6 bases). The length of the CDR3 is 14 residues. Germline V lookup: CDR1 SGHRS, CDR2 YFSETQ. Trimming cost V 4 bases and J 1 base, with 11 bases left between them. Here the CDR3 reads CASSEQGRNTEAFF. CDR3 DNA sequence: TGCGCCAGCAGCGAGCAGGGGCGGAACACTGAAGCTTTCTTT.

The count of this clone is one. The rearrangement joins TRBV5-4 to TRBJ2-1; 11 bases map to TRBD2. This CDR3 has 17 amino acids. The germline gives CDR1 SGHNT, CDR2 YYREEE (reference sequence). V was pared by 6 bases and J by 2 bases, with 10 bases of the junction left unmatched. The CDR3 sequence: CASTPGVAGGPYNEQFF. CDR3 bases: TGTGCCAGCACCCCCGGGGTAGCGGGAGGGCCCTACAATGAGCAGTTCTTC.

The rearrangement links TRBV4-2 to TRBJ2-5; the D gene is possibly TRBD2 (7 bases). The germline V gene has CDR1 LGHNA and CDR2 YNFKEQ. There are 20 residues in the CDR3. The ends were cut back, 1 base at V and 4 bases at J, with 28 bases in the middle. DNA for the CDR3: TGTGCCAGCAGCCAAGGAAGGTTTAGGCGGGAGAGGGGGAGAAGAGAGACCCAGTACTTC. As protein: CASSQGRFRRERGRRETQYF.

The rearrangement uses TRBV3-1 (or the pseudogene TRBV3-2) and TRBJ1-5; TRBD1 is a possible D gene (5 bases). Germline-derived CDR1 and CDR2 are LGHDT and YNNKEL (reference sequence). V was trimmed by 4 bases and J by 9 bases, leaving 13 bases between them. The length of the CDR3 is 13 residues. As DNA, the CDR3 is TGTGCCAGCAGCCGGGACCCTCCTTCGCCCCAGCATTTT. It translates to CASSRDPPSPQHF.

The gene calls are TRBV15 and TRBJ2-7; 14 nucleotides line up with TRBD2. This CDR3 is built from 19 residues. Trimming cost V 0 bases and J 0 bases; bases outside gene matches: 7. Germline lookup yields CDR1 LNHNV and CDR2 YYDKDF (reference sequence). The CDR3 reads CATSRDGLAGGPSSYEQYF. The CDR3 DNA reads TGTGCCACCAGCAGAGATGGACTAGCGGGAGGACCCAGCTCCTACGAGCAGTACTTC. Drawing the rest from reference TRBV15 and TRBJ2-7, the complete variable domain is DAMVIQNPRYQVTQFGKPVTLSCSQTLNHNVMYWYQQKSSQAPKLLFHYYDKDFNNEADTPDNFQSRRPNTSFCFLDIRSPGLGDTAMYLCATSRDGLAGGPSSYEQYFGPGTRLTVT.